This T cell receptor beta chain was sequenced for a study of blood T cell repertoires in COVID-19. The data were produced by immunoSEQ multiplex PCR, yet TCRdb's version contains in-frame clones alone and is incomplete. The data hold roughly 210,000 clones, with approximately 90% observed a single time. Germline V gives CDR1 SEHNR, CDR2 FQNEAQ (reference sequence). V was shortened by 5 bases and J by 8 bases, with 19 bases between the two germline ends. The CDR3 length is 15 residues. J is TRBJ2-1 and V is TRBV7-9; D is possibly TRBD1 (6 bases). The sequence derives from a man aged 65 to 79 with acute or convalescent COVID-19. Source material: peripheral blood. The CDR3 DNA reads as TGTGCCAGCAGCCCCTACTCACAGGGTTTAGATGAGCAGTTCTTC. This gives the protein CASSPYSQGLDEQFF.